This record concerns one T cell receptor beta chain sequence. The clone's antigen remains unknown. Per-base quality was not reported, and no clone a single base away is much larger than it. Library generation was performed with the immunoSEQ multiplex PCR assay. For most patients, genomic DNA was isolated with the Qiagen DNeasy Blood and Tissue Kit and sent frozen to Adaptive Biotechnologies for TCR sequencing. High-throughput TCR-beta CDR3 sequencing of genomic DNA from most patients was performed by Adaptive Biotechnologies. For the original study's pipeline: TCR sequencing data were retrieved from Adaptive's ImmunoSEQ software for around 18 patients, whereas three other patients were processed with MiXCR and VDJtools. CD4 versus CD8 sorting errors were corrected by removing sequences found in both subsets at a frequency ratio below 5:1. CDR3 nucleotide sequences shared by donor and recipient were removed because the origin of these sequences could not be assigned. To be classed as alloreactive, a clone needed at least 2-fold expansion over unstimulated cells and a minimum CFSE-low frequency of 0.002% (template counts) or 0.001% (read counts). Mappable clones were those detected in sequenced pre-transplant spleen, lymph node, or MLR CFSE-low populations of the donor or recipient. Cumulative frequency of alloreactive clones was calculated as a percentage of all sequences weighted by copy number. Imported from immuneACCESS, the table was reduced by TCRdb to in-frame sequences with V and J called. These copies leave out some clones; in studies compared against another copy, an unresolved V gene accounts for under half, and the cause of the remainder is not known. D and trimming come from the DNA, and the V and J calls and clone size come from that table. The sample yields tens of thousands of clones; about 89% were counted once. The ten most abundant clones make up roughly 0.32% of the sample.

The sample's time point label, in plain terms: cells obtained before transplantation from donor or recipient. CD3+CD4+ and CD3+CD8+ populations were FACS-sorted from unstimulated pre-transplant donor and recipient cells taken from spleen or lymph nodes. This entry belongs to a study of graft-versus-host responses after intestinal transplantation (dated by TCRdb to about 2021). For the study in its entirety: The transplants that recipients received were multivisceral, liver-intestinal, or isolated intestinal. Every recipient was given anti-thymocyte globulin induction, then maintenance tacrolimus and steroids for roughly three years. Graft-versus-host and host-versus-graft alloreactive T cell clones were tracked in the graft, circulation and bone marrow after intestinal transplantation using bulk TCR-beta CDR3 sequencing. To identify alloreactive clones, pre-transplant mixed lymphocyte reaction products were sequenced and then compared with unstimulated pre-transplant donor and recipient T cells. Of the roughly 25 intestinal transplant recipients enrolled in the cohort, one of whom was a retransplant, 3 patients without pretransplant specimens were excluded. Donor T cell macrochimerism was defined as a peak of at least 4% donor T cells among recipient peripheral blood mononuclear cells. Rather than going through the commercial service, samples from a few later patients were sequenced in-house on an Illumina MiSeq and processed with MiXCR. Overall results and qualifications from the work: GvH clones were detected in recipient bone marrow, and some of these GvH clones were observed earlier in ileal mucosa or blood, consistent with an intestinal mucosal origin. The relatively low number and heterogeneity of intestinal transplant patients limited the conclusions. In the allografts of patients with donor T cell macrochimerism, GvH to HvG T cell clonal ratios were high. Peak levels of circulating GvH clones were associated with declines in HvG clones early after transplant.

Trimming at the junction amounts to 2 bases on V and 6 bases on J, and the germline ends lie 7 bases apart. From the germline V gene (reference sequence), CDR1 is GTSNPN and CDR2 is SVGIG. The CDR3 has 12 amino acids, counting the end cysteine and phenylalanine. The kept DNA is CDR3 alone, 36 bases in frame from the first base. This sequence was found in a human donor who received an intestinal transplant. Here the sequenced sample was unstimulated CD4+ T cells sorted from spleen or lymph node cells, taken before intestinal transplant. The chain uses TRBV30 and TRBJ2-2, with the D gene too uncertain to name. The DNA sequence follows: TGTGCCTGGAGTCCTTTATCCGGGGAGCTGTTTTTT. Its protein is CAWSPLSGELFF.